This T cell receptor (beta chain) was identified in a study of cytomegalovirus exposure and HLA in healthy donors. Points from the study as a whole: In a later analysis, TCR beta V- and J-gene trimming was associated with a missense DCLRE1C variant.

PCR was performed using 60 Vbeta and 13 Jbeta primers. Assay used: immunoSEQ multiplex PCR; TCRdb lists only in-frame clones, some missing. The sample gives 70,000 or so clones, under 85% of which show up once; around 10% is in the top ten. As regards this clone: Its antigen is unknown.

The CDR3 spans 15 residues. Trimming took off 3 bases at V and 0 bases at J, with 9 bases between the two ends. Germline CDR1 is SEHNR and CDR2 is FQNEAQ (reference sequence). V and J are TRBV7-9 and TRBJ1-5; D remains ambiguous. This receptor was taken from a woman aged 55-69 years in good health and CMV-seropositive. Material for sequencing was PBMCs. CDR3 DNA sequence: TGTGCCAGCAGCTTCGAGGGAGATAGCAATCAGCCCCAGCATTTT. This sequence encodes CASSFEGDSNQPQHF.